This T cell receptor (beta chain) appears in the sequencing data of a study of shared clonotypes between healthy human individuals. The study, taken as a whole, reports: Naive CD4 clonotypes overlapped across a few donors at approximately 5.3%.

CD45RO-negative cells were positively selected for CCR7, leaving out terminally differentiated effector memory CD45RA+ cells. Those who donated were healthy HIV-negative adults, with no recent acute infections or vaccinations reported. Per the original methods: Junction-only sequences without quality scores came from ImmunoSEQ, so filtering differed. Here immunoSEQ multiplex PCR was the method, and the copy in TCRdb shows in-frame clones only, minus some. The V and J calls and clone size come from that table; D and trimming were worked out from the DNA. Of about 2,200,000 clones in the sample, around 93% were seen once. V gave up 0 bases and J gave up 2 bases, with 13 bases separating them. Germline assignment: CDR1 MNHEY and CDR2 SVGAGI. This CDR3 has 16 amino acids. Comment on this clone: Antigen specificity is unknown.

This clonotype was obtained from a man aged 18 to 35 in good health. Some clones in this sample may be carry-over from other donors' samples. Sequenced: naive CD8+ T cells from PBMCs. The chain links TRBV6-5 to TRBJ1-2; D gene uncertain. CDR3 coding DNA: TGTGCCAGCAGTTACTCGGGCAGAACCTTCAACTATGGCTACACCTTC. It specifies CASSYSGRTFNYGYTF.